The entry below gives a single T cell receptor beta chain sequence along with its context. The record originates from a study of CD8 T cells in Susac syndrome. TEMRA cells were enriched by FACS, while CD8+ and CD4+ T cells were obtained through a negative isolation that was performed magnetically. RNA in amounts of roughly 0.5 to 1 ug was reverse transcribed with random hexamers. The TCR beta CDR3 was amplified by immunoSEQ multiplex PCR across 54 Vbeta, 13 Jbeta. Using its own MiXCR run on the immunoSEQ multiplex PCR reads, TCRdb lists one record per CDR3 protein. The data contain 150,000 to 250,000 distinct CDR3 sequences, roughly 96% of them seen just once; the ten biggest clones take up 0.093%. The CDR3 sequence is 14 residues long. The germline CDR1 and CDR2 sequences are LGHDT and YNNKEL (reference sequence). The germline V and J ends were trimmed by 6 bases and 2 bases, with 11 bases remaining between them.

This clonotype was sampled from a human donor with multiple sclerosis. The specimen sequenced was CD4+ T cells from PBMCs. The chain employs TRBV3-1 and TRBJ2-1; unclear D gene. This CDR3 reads CASRDSHPYNEQFF. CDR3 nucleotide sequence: TGTGCCAGCAGAGACTCCCACCCCTACAATGAGCAGTTCTTC.